The 8 T cell receptor beta chains reported below all come from one sample, sequenced in a study of identical twins. TCRdb analysed the 5' RACE reads with MiXCR anew, one entry per CDR3 protein. Of 650,000 to 750,000 distinct CDR3 sequences listed, around 20% are singletons. These data are also associated with another study on T cells expressing NK-cell markers.

Material: PBMCs. The receptors were sampled from a woman under 30 in good health.

V gene TRBV7-4 combines with J gene TRBJ1-2; no reliable D call. V was trimmed by 6 bases and J by 3 bases, leaving 8 bases between them. This CDR3 is built from 12 residues. Per the germline V gene, CDR1 is SGHVT and CDR2 is SQSDAQ. The CDR3 nucleotides read TGTGCCAGCAGGCTCACATACTATGGCTACACCTTC. Translating it yields CASRLTYYGYTF.

This clonotype has more than one count but fewer than ten. The V call is TRBV12-3 or TRBV12-4, the J call TRBJ2-1, with D perhaps TRBD1 (6 bases). This CDR3 is 14 amino acids long. Trimming took 3 bases from V and 15 from J, leaving 21 bases between them. The CDR3 loop reads CASSLRGSGFVTFF. The CDR3 bases are TGTGCCAGCAGTTTGAGGGGGAGCGGATTCGTGACGTTCTTC.

The gene calls are TRBV5-5 and TRBJ2-5; the D is unclear. CDR1 and CDR2 (germline): SGHKS, YYEKEE (reference sequence). V dropped 4 bases and J dropped 2 bases, with 12 bases sitting between them. The CDR3 length is 14 residues. The CDR3 loop is CASSAIGIQETQYF. The CDR3 DNA reads TGTGCCAGCAGCGCGATTGGGATACAAGAGACCCAGTACTTC. Based on the CDR3 plus reference TRBV5-5 and TRBJ2-5, the full variable domain is DAGVTQSPTHLIKTRGQQVTLRCSPISGHKSVSWYQQVLGQGPQFIFQYYEKEERGRGNFPDRFSARQFPNYSSELNVNALLLGDSALYLCASSAIGIQETQYFGPGTRLLVL.

The chain is built from TRBV5-6 and TRBJ2-7; no clear D gene. V was clipped by 0 bases and J by 6 bases, with 7 bases between them. CDR3 length: 12 amino acids. Germline lookup yields CDR1 SGHDT and CDR2 YYEEEE. The CDR3 bases are TGTGCCAGCAGCTTGGATTTAGCCGAGCAGTACTTC. Translating gives CASSLDLAEQYF.

The chain links TRBV20-1 to TRBJ2-3; TRBD1 agrees at 7 bases. The germline CDR1 and CDR2 sequences are DFQATT and SNEGSKA (reference sequence). This CDR3 comprises 14 residues. V lost 5 bases to trimming and J lost 4 bases; unmatched junction nucleotides: 9. This CDR3 is CSAGNRGRADTQYF. The CDR3 DNA reads TGCAGTGCTGGGAACAGGGGACGGGCAGATACGCAGTATTTT.

The V and J genes are TRBV29-1 and TRBJ1-1; D might be TRBD1 (5 bases). V was clipped by 4 bases and J by 11 bases, with 17 bases between them. CDR3 length equals 12 residues. Germline-derived CDR1 and CDR2 are SQVTM and ANQGSEA. The CDR3 reads CSVVGGGVAAFF. The CDR3 bases are TGCAGCGTTGTGGGGGGTGGGGTGGCGGCTTTCTTT.

The V and J genes are TRBV11-2 and TRBJ2-3, with 12 bases lining up with TRBD2. This CDR3 comprises 16 residues. CDR1 and CDR2 (germline): SGHAT, FQNNGV. V trimming: 2 bases; J trimming: 4 bases; junction bases outside the gene matches: 4. As DNA, the CDR3 is TGTGCCAGCAGCTTACAGCTAGCGGGGGGGGCAGATACGCAGTATTTT. It encodes CASSLQLAGGADTQYF.

The V and J genes are TRBV6-5 and TRBJ2-1, with TRBD2 identical over 13 bases. CDR3 length: 17 amino acids. The germline V gene has CDR1 MNHEY and CDR2 SVGAGI. With V trimmed by 2 bases and J by 8 bases, 9 bases remained unmatched. This CDR3 is CASSYGLAGASGDEQFF. CDR3 coding DNA: TGTGCCAGCAGTTACGGACTAGCGGGAGCCTCGGGCGATGAGCAGTTCTTC.